This T cell receptor (beta chain) was sequenced during a study of blood T cell repertoires in COVID-19. Across the study: T cells, B-cell-depleted T cells, or PBMCs supplied cDNA or gDNA.

In the original analysis: Reference gene primers were amplified, and this amplification served to estimate nucleated cell counts. Repertoires were generated with immunoSEQ multiplex PCR, while TCRdb's copy carries only in-frame clones and drops some. The DNA gave D and trimming, while V, J and clone size come from that table. This sample has approximately 47,000 clones, with under 90% found just once. The sequenced material came from peripheral blood. This TCR derives from a man in his sixties with acute or convalescent COVID-19.

The CDR3 loop is CASLARGGGTQYF. The DNA of the CDR3 is TGTGCCAGCTTGGCGCGGGGGGGCGGGACCCAGTACTTC. The gene calls are TRBV2 and TRBJ2-5, with 9 positions matching TRBD2. Germline CDR1 is SNHLY and CDR2 is FYNNEI. The CDR3 spans 13 residues. Trimming took 8 bases from V and 7 from J; bases not matched to a gene: 8.